The 26 T cell receptor beta chains below all came from one sample that was sequenced in a study of blood T cell repertoires in COVID-19. The method was immunoSEQ multiplex PCR; TCRdb's version includes in-frame clones alone and lacks a portion of them. Here the sample spans 72,000 or so clones, around 86% being singletons. Sequenced input: peripheral blood. All receptors derive from an older woman with acute or convalescent COVID-19.

This sequence joins TRBV28 and TRBJ1-2, with a tentative D call TRBD1 (6 bases). The germline V and J ends were trimmed by 10 bases and 3 bases, with 15 bases remaining between them. The CDR3 loop spans 13 amino acids. Looked up from germline, CDR1 is MDHEN and CDR2 is SYDVKM. The DNA of the CDR3 is TGTGCCACCCTCATGGACAGCTACTATGGCTACACCTTC. Residues: CATLMDSYYGYTF.

The genes are TRBV6-5 and TRBJ1-2; 7 bases are shared with TRBD1. The length of the CDR3 is 14 residues. Germline V gives CDR1 MNHEY, CDR2 SVGAGI. V lost 7 bases, J lost 8 bases, and 13 bases stayed unmatched. Here the CDR3 reads CASMMDRPKAGYTF. CDR3 bases: TGTGCCAGCATGATGGACAGGCCCAAGGCAGGCTACACCTTC.

This clone showed up just once. The chain carries TRBV2 and TRBJ2-5, with 9 nucleotides matching TRBD2. This CDR3 region has 16 residues. The V gene end was trimmed by 1 base and the J gene end by 5 bases; junction bases not matched to a gene: 8. Germline CDR1 is SNHLY and CDR2 is FYNNEI. The CDR3, as DNA: TGTGCCAGCAGTGAAGAGTCGCGGGGGGGCCTCGAGACCCAGTACTTC. It yields the protein CASSEESRGGLETQYF. Full variable domain (missing parts from reference TRBV2 and TRBJ2-5): EPEVTQTPSHQVTQMGQEVILRCVPISNHLYFYWYRQILGQKVEFLVSFYNNEISEKSEIFDDQFSVERPDGSNFTLKIRSTKLEDSAMYFCASSEESRGGLETQYFGPGTRLLVL.

The V gene is TRBV9, the J gene TRBJ1-2; 10 bases are a match to TRBD1. Germline CDR1 SGDLS, CDR2 YYNGEE. CDR3 length: 15 residues. The V and J ends lost 4 bases and 4 bases, in that order; junction bases with no gene match: 7. As DNA, the CDR3 is TGTGCCAGCAGCCTGCCGGGACAGGGGATCTATGGCTACACCTTC. Encoded protein: CASSLPGQGIYGYTF.

The genes are TRBV6-6 and TRBJ1-1; 8 bases map to TRBD1. The germline gives CDR1 MNHNY, CDR2 SVGAGI (reference sequence). This CDR3 is built from 13 residues. V lost 10 bases and J lost 4; bases outside the gene matches: 8. This CDR3 reads CATIQGASTEAFF. CDR3 coding DNA: TGTGCCACCATTCAGGGGGCGTCCACTGAAGCTTTCTTT.

V and J are TRBV7-8 and TRBJ2-7; possible D gene TRBD1, 6 bases. Trimming removed 5 bases from V and 0 bases from J, with 17 bases in between. This CDR3 is built from 16 residues. Per the germline V gene, CDR1 is SGHVS and CDR2 is FQNEAQ. The CDR3 region is CASSQTGPPLSYEQYF. In nucleotides, the CDR3 is TGTGCCAGCAGCCAAACAGGGCCCCCCCTCTCCTACGAGCAGTACTTC.

The rearrangement links TRBV5-1 to TRBJ2-1; 10 nucleotides line up with TRBD2. The CDR3 runs 14 residues. Germline V lookup: CDR1 SGHRS, CDR2 YFSETQ. V lost 3 bases and J lost 7; bases outside the gene matches: 4. In nucleotides, the CDR3 is TGCGCCAGCAGCTCTAGCGGGGGATCGAATGAGCAGTTCTTC. Amino acid sequence: CASSSSGGSNEQFF.

This clone occurred once. Here the CDR3 reads CASGLVITGQGYTEAFF. The DNA for the CDR3 is TGTGCTAGTGGTTTGGTTATAACGGGACAGGGATACACTGAAGCTTTCTTT. The rearrangement uses TRBV12-5 and TRBJ1-1; 9 bases agree with TRBD1. Germline V CDR1 and CDR2: LGHNT, FRNRAP. The CDR3 has 17 residues. Unmatched junction bases numbered 8, after V lost 0 bases and J lost 3 bases.

This chain connects TRBV4-1 to TRBJ1-2; TRBD1 agrees at 7 bases. The germline CDR1 and CDR2 sequences are MGHRA and YSYEKL. Trimming cost V 1 base and J 8 bases; bases outside gene matches: 4. This CDR3 is 13 amino acids long. The CDR3 DNA sequence: TGCGCCAGCAGCCAAGGGGACAGTCGGGGCTACACCTTC. The encoded protein is CASSQGDSRGYTF.

The chain combines TRBV5-1 with TRBJ2-1; 10 nucleotides agree with TRBD2. The length of the CDR3 is 15 residues. Germline loops: CDR1 SGHRS, CDR2 YFSETQ. V lost 1 base and J lost 4; bases outside the gene matches: 2. The CDR3 DNA reads TGCGCCAGCAGCTTGTTAGCGGGGGGTTACAATGAGCAGTTCTTC. This encodes CASSLLAGGYNEQFF.

The chain employs TRBV3-1 (or the pseudogene TRBV3-2) and TRBJ1-1; D is uncertain. V gave up 2 bases and J gave up 2 bases, with 9 bases separating them. Germline V gene lookup returns CDR1 LGHDT and CDR2 YNNKEL (reference sequence). The CDR3 extends over 14 amino acids. The DNA for the CDR3 is TGTGCCAGCAGCCAACCCGGGAGCAACACTGAAGCTTTCTTT. Protein sequence: CASSQPGSNTEAFF.

The chain combines TRBV6-5 with TRBJ1-6; D is ambiguous. Germline lookup yields CDR1 MNHEY and CDR2 SVGAGI. This CDR3 spans 15 amino acids. V lost 8 bases to trimming and J lost 7 bases, with 18 bases between them. CDR3 loop: CASYKTGIWNSPLHF. In DNA, the CDR3 is TGTGCCAGCTATAAAACGGGAATATGGAATTCACCCCTCCACTTT.

V usage is TRBV19 and J usage is TRBJ2-7; TRBD2 might be the D (5 bases). Between the trimmed V and J ends, which lost 5 bases and 2 bases, there was a span of 16 bases. This CDR3 has 15 amino acids. The V gene's germline CDR1 is LNHDA and CDR2 SQIVND (reference sequence). The CDR3 nucleotides are TGTGCCAGTAGTCGTTCCTTGAGGGCAGCCTACGAGCAGTACTTC. This sequence encodes CASSRSLRAAYEQYF.

This chain links TRBV11-1 with TRBJ1-2, with D hard to call. V was cut by 1 base and J by 6 bases, with 12 bases left in between. The germline V gene has CDR1 SGHAT and CDR2 FQDESV (reference sequence). This CDR3 region has 14 residues. CDR3 DNA: TGTGCCAGCAGCTTAGGAGCGGCGCGGGATGGCTACACCTTC. Translated, it gives CASSLGAARDGYTF.

This clone was recorded only once. This chain connects TRBV5-1 to TRBJ2-1; 7 bases map to TRBD2. CDR1 SGHRS and CDR2 YFSETQ come from the germline V gene. Unmatched junction bases numbered 4, after V lost 0 bases and J lost 4 bases. The CDR3 consists of 15 residues. CDR3 DNA: TGCGCCAGCAGCTTGGTTCCGGGGGGATACAATGAGCAGTTCTTC. As protein: CASSLVPGGYNEQFF.

V is TRBV2 and J is TRBJ1-4, with D possibly matching TRBD1 (6 bases). V gave up 5 bases and J gave up 7 bases, with 17 bases separating them. The CDR3 consists of 15 residues. CDR1 and CDR2 from the germline V gene are SNHLY and FYNNEI. The CDR3 DNA is TGTGCCAGCAGTCTTGAAGGGGGTAGTAGTGAAAAACTGTTTTTT. Encoded protein: CASSLEGGSSEKLFF.

The chain links TRBV30 to TRBJ1-6; the D gene is possibly TRBD1 (6 bases). The CDR3 runs to 15 residues. Looked up from germline, CDR1 is GTSNPN and CDR2 is SVGIG (reference sequence). V lost 0 bases and J 5 bases, leaving 11 bases between the germline ends. The CDR3 spells CAWSVQTGHNSPLHF. CDR3 nucleotides: TGTGCCTGGAGTGTACAGACAGGACATAATTCACCCCTCCACTTT.

The sample holds a few counts of this clone. The chain combines TRBV5-6 with TRBJ1-3; D call uncertain. Per germline, CDR1 SGHDT and CDR2 YYEEEE. The CDR3 spans 16 residues. V dropped 9 bases and J dropped 4 bases, with 23 bases sitting between them. CDR3 sequence reads: CATFPMRATGGNTIYF. The CDR3 DNA sequence: TGTGCCACCTTCCCAATGAGGGCGACTGGCGGAAACACCATATATTTT.

The V and J genes are TRBV5-1 and TRBJ2-2, with TRBD2 identical over 9 bases. The germline gives CDR1 SGHRS, CDR2 YFSETQ. The CDR3 has 16 amino acids. V was clipped by 3 bases and J by 4 bases; unmatched bases: 7. CDR3 protein: CASSYLAGASTGELFF. In DNA, the CDR3 is TGCGCCAGCAGCTACTTAGCGGGGGCCTCCACCGGGGAGCTGTTTTTT.

DNA for the CDR3: TGTGCCTGGGGACAGAGCTCCTACGAGCAGTACTTC. Its translation is CAWGQSSYEQYF. The chain combines TRBV30 with TRBJ2-7; tentatively, D is TRBD1 (6 bases). Per the germline V gene, CDR1 is GTSNPN and CDR2 is SVGIG (reference sequence). The length of the CDR3 is 12 residues. V lost 5 bases and J 0 bases, leaving 8 bases between the germline ends. Using reference TRBV30 and TRBJ2-7 for the parts outside the CDR3, the full variable domain is SQTIHQWPATLVQPVGSPLSLECTVEGTSNPNLYWYRQAAGRGLQLLFYSVGIGQISSEVPQNLSASRPQDRQFILSSKKLLLSDSGFYLCAWGQSSYEQYFGPGTRLTVT.

The rearrangement joins TRBV11-3 to TRBJ2-1, with 9 bases identical to TRBD1. Germline loops: CDR1 SGHNT, CDR2 YENEEA. This CDR3 has 16 residues. V gave up 1 base and J gave up 6 bases; unmatched junction bases: 7. The CDR3 region has the DNA TGTGCCAGCAGCTTAGGGGGGACAGGGCGGGCCAATGAGCAGTTCTTC. This encodes CASSLGGTGRANEQFF.

This clone appeared a single time. The chain has TRBV6-4 and TRBJ2-2; the D gene is possibly TRBD2 (7 bases). The CDR3 loop spans 17 amino acids. V was clipped by 0 bases and J by 7 bases, with 18 bases between them. From germline, CDR1 is MRHNA and CDR2 SNTAGT. DNA of the CDR3: TGTGCCAGCAGTGACTCTGGTTCGGGGGGCACTCTCGGGGAGCTGTTTTTT. Translation: CASSDSGSGGTLGELFF.

V and J are TRBV7-8 and TRBJ1-2, with D tentatively TRBD1 (6 bases). This CDR3 spans 16 amino acids. Trimming left V 7 bases short and J 2 bases short, with 20 bases between. Germline V CDR1 and CDR2: SGHVS, FQNEAQ. CDR3 in amino acids: CASKNPHRGGNYGYTF. For the CDR3, the DNA is TGTGCCAGCAAAAACCCCCACCGAGGGGGAAACTATGGCTACACCTTC. Complete variable domain (other parts from reference TRBV7-8 and TRBJ1-2): GAGVSQSPRYKVAKRGQDVALRCDPISGHVSLFWYQQALGQGPEFLTYFQNEAQLDKSGLPSDRFFAERPEGSVSTLKIQRTQQEDSAVYLCASKNPHRGGNYGYTFGSGTRLTVV.

Here the CDR3 reads CASSYSLRGLDYGYTF. The CDR3 nucleotides read TGTGCCAGCAGTTACAGTCTCAGGGGGCTTGACTATGGCTACACCTTC. The J gene is TRBJ1-2, the V gene TRBV6-5; TRBD1 matches at 8 bases. The V gene's germline CDR1 is MNHEY and CDR2 SVGAGI. With 2 bases clipped from V and 3 bases from J, the junction kept 8 bases outside the gene matches. The CDR3 runs to 16 residues.

V gene TRBV11-2 combines with J gene TRBJ2-5; TRBD2 aligns across 8 bases. This CDR3 has 14 residues. The V gene end was trimmed by 5 bases and the J gene end by 3 bases; junction bases not matched to a gene: 5. Germline V gene sequence: CDR1 SGHAT, CDR2 FQNNGV. CDR3 sequence (DNA): TGTGCCAGCAGCATCGGGACTAGAGAAGAGACCCAGTACTTC. As protein: CASSIGTREETQYF.

The rearrangement joins TRBV11-2 to TRBJ2-5; TRBD2 is a possible D gene (5 bases). CDR1 is SGHAT, CDR2 FQNNGV, per germline. Trimming shortened V by 3 bases and J by 1 base, and 15 bases separated the two germline ends. This CDR3 is built from 16 residues. CDR3 sequence: CASSFNPGWSQETQYF. DNA of the CDR3: TGTGCCAGCAGCTTTAACCCGGGGTGGAGCCAAGAGACCCAGTACTTC.